This T cell receptor beta chain appears in the sequencing data of a study of T cell changes during pregnancy in multiple sclerosis. The V and J ends lost 3 bases and 0 bases, in that order; junction bases with no gene match: 5. The CDR3 contains 16 residues. Germline V gene lookup returns CDR1 LNHDA and CDR2 SQIVND (reference sequence). The assay was immunoSEQ multiplex PCR, and TCRdb's table has in-frame clones only and misses some. The sample carries about 79,000 clones, 93% recorded once. The sequenced sample was peripheral blood, obtained in the second trimester of pregnancy. This clonotype originated in a female donor in good health, enrolled as a control in a pregnancy study. The chain has TRBV19 and TRBJ2-3, with 8 bases matching TRBD2. CDR3 nucleotides: TGTGCCAGTAGTATGCTAGCGGGTGCTAGCACAGATACGCAGTATTTT. Translating gives CASSMLAGASTDTQYF.